The present entry profiles one T cell receptor (beta chain) with its context. Its antigen has not been determined. Base qualities were left out, and no much larger clone turns up one base away. The sample belongs to a study of blood T cell repertoires in COVID-19 (dated by TCRdb to the early 2020s). With respect to the entire study: The collaborator samples originated in the United States, Italy and Spain and spanned the acute and convalescent phases of COVID-19. The samples were drawn from two sources: the first 160 participants of the ongoing ImmuneRACE study, and over 1,000 subjects contributed by 6 global collaborators. The material from the prospective study consisted of cDNA or gDNA derived from T cells, B-cell-depleted T cells, or PBMCs. HLA class I and class II types, where available, came from metadata supplied by the sample provider rather than from assay-based typing. A freely available public database, intended as a resource for researchers studying the immune response to SARS-CoV-2, is where the repertoires were released. Subjects who had been exposed to COVID-19, were actively infected with it, or had recovered from it provided the deeply sampled blood TCRbeta repertoires that made up the dataset. A de-identified subject ID, COVID-19 status, age in years and sex were almost always included in the sample metadata.

Collaborating institutions collected whole blood in K2EDTA tubes following their own protocols. For TCRbeta analysis, collaborators shipped samples in one of three forms: frozen whole blood, isolated PBMCs, or DNA extracted from either of those sample types. What the authors observed across the whole study: The amount of clinical and demographic metadata varied by source and participant and was provided uncurated.

TCRbeta CDR3 regions were amplified from genomic DNA using the immunoSEQ Assay, a bias-controlled multiplex PCR. As for the authors' bioinformatics: Nucleated cell counts per sample were estimated from amplification of reference gene primers within the assay. To quantify the absolute abundance of each unique TCRbeta CDR3 rearrangement, sequence reads were collapsed and filtered. For each sample, productive Simpson clonality was calculated by taking the square root of Simpson's diversity index across productive rearrangements. As stored in TCRdb, this immuneACCESS dataset retains in-frame rearrangements with V and J assigned. A fraction of the clones does not appear; measured against another copy, unresolved V genes explain less than half of the discrepancy, and the remainder lacks a known reason. V and J calls and clone size are given by that table; D and trimming were obtained from the DNA. For this sample there are 110,000 to 150,000 clones; roughly 84% appear just once. The ten largest make up roughly 45% of the sample.

The sequence was collected from a human donor in a cohort sampled during active COVID-19. The sequencing sample was made of peripheral blood.

The CDR3 region: CASRRAAYTNYGYTF. The base sequence is TGTGCCAGCAGGCGGGCAGCCTATACTAACTATGGCTACACCTTC. The V and J segments used are TRBV11-2 and TRBJ1-2; a confident D gene designation cannot be given. V and J lose 6 bases and 0 bases, and a span of 14 bases separates them. The CDR3 spans 15 residues, from the cysteine through the phenylalanine. The retained sequence is limited to the CDR3, 45 bases, with the frame set at the first base. The germline V gene gives CDR1 as SGHAT and CDR2 as FQNNGV.